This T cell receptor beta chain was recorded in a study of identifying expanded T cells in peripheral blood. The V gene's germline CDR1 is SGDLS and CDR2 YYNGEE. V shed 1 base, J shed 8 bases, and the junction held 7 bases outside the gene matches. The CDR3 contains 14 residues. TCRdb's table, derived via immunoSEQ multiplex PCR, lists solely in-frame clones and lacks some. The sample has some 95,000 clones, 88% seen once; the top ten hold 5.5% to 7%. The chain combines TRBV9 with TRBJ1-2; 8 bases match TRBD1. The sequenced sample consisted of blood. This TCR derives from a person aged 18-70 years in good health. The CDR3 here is CASSVSRTGLGYTF. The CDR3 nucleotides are TGTGCCAGCAGCGTATCTAGGACAGGGTTGGGCTACACCTTC.